These 22 T cell receptor beta chains share one sample of origin, sequenced in a study of CD8 T cells in ankylosing spondylitis. Study-wide results and caveats: Characteristic, it appeared, of ankylosing spondylitis blood was a TCR beta motif of eight highly homologous variants.

Antigen specificity for these receptors is unknown. TCRdb re-derived calls from the 5' RACE reads in MiXCR, one entry per CDR3 protein. The sample holds hundreds of thousands of distinct CDR3 sequences; roughly 13% are singletons and the top ten take almost 7%. Sequenced sample: blood, either unsorted or a sorted T cell fraction (not recorded which). Every receptor here comes from a male donor with ankylosing spondylitis.

This rearrangement joins TRBV6-1 to TRBJ2-1; 7 nucleotides match TRBD1. The V gene end was trimmed by 5 bases and the J gene end by 8 bases; junction bases not matched to a gene: 9. The germline V gene encodes CDR1 MNHNS and CDR2 SASEGT. The CDR3 contains 14 residues. The CDR3 is CASSLGQEIDEQFF. The DNA of the CDR3 is TGTGCCAGCAGTCTTGGACAGGAGATTGATGAGCAGTTCTTC.

This chain uses TRBV5-1 with TRBJ2-3; no clear D gene. V shed 1 base and J shed 5 bases, with 14 bases lying between them. This CDR3 region has 15 residues. Germline CDR1 reads SGHRS; CDR2 reads YFSETQ. CDR3 coding DNA: TGCGCCAGCAGCTTGAGTCCGTCCTCGGGAGATACGCAGTATTTT. Amino acid sequence: CASSLSPSSGDTQYF.

The rearrangement uses TRBV4-2 and TRBJ2-3, with no clear D. The CDR3 runs 16 residues. CDR1 and CDR2 from the germline V gene are LGHNA and YNFKEQ. Trimming removed 0 bases at V and 0 bases at J, with 10 bases between. The CDR3 nucleotides are TGTGCCAGCAGCCAAGAATCCCTTCCCAGCACAGATACGCAGTATTTT. Protein product: CASSQESLPSTDTQYF.

The V call is TRBV20-1, the J call TRBJ1-4; tentative D call: TRBD1 (6 bases). The length of the CDR3 is 14 residues. V was shortened by 2 bases and J by 6 bases, with 13 bases between the two germline ends. Germline V gene lookup returns CDR1 DFQATT and CDR2 SNEGSKA (reference sequence). The CDR3 coding sequence is TGCAGTGCTAGACGACAGGTCGAATATGAAAAACTGTTTTTT. Protein sequence: CSARRQVEYEKLFF.

This clonotype has only a few counts. V usage is TRBV10-3 and J usage is TRBJ1-2; D unclear. Trimming removed 7 bases at V and 3 bases at J, with 12 bases between. Per the germline V gene, CDR1 is ENHRY and CDR2 is SYGVKD. The CDR3 runs to 13 residues. As DNA, the CDR3 is TGTGCCATCACCGGGGTTGTTGACTATGGCTACACCTTC. Residues: CAITGVVDYGYTF.

In its sample, this clonotype was seen many times. The V call is TRBV24-1, the J call TRBJ2-1; perhaps TRBD2 as D (6 bases). The germline V gene encodes CDR1 KGHDR and CDR2 SFDVKD. This CDR3 contains 17 residues. V lost 4 bases and J 3 bases, leaving 18 bases between the germline ends. CDR3: CATSDGGRRGDYNEQFF. The CDR3 region has the DNA TGTGCCACCAGTGACGGTGGGAGGAGGGGCGACTACAATGAGCAGTTCTTC.

The chain has TRBV18 and TRBJ2-5; D uncertain. This CDR3 is built from 12 residues. CDR1 and CDR2 from the germline V gene are KGHSH and LQKENI. V gave up 3 bases and J gave up 5 bases, with 7 bases separating them. The CDR3 DNA is TGTGCCAGCTCACCGCCGGAGGAGACCCAGTACTTC. It is translated as CASSPPEETQYF.

The sample holds a few counts of this clonotype. The chain joins TRBV20-1 to TRBJ2-7, with D possibly being TRBD2 (7 bases). Germline V gives CDR1 DFQATT, CDR2 SNEGSKA (reference sequence). The CDR3 totals 14 residues. V lost 6 bases and J 1 base, leaving 16 bases between the germline ends. CDR3 sequence (DNA): TGCAGTGCAAGGTGGGGGGGCGCATCCTACGAGCAGTACTTC. This sequence encodes CSARWGGASYEQYF.

This clonotype showed up many times. The chain combines TRBV20-1 with TRBJ1-5; 9 positions match TRBD1. The CDR3 loop spans 14 amino acids. V lost 3 bases and J lost 3; bases outside the gene matches: 3. CDR1 is DFQATT, CDR2 SNEGSKA, per germline (reference sequence). In DNA form, the CDR3 reads TGCAGTGCTAGTGGGGACAGGGACAATCAGCCCCAGCATTTT. Its protein is CSASGDRDNQPQHF.

This clonotype occurred a few times. The rearrangement uses TRBV27 and TRBJ2-2, with D maybe TRBD1 (6 bases). V was clipped by 2 bases and J by 3 bases, with 13 bases between them. The CDR3 extends over 16 amino acids. Germline-derived CDR1 and CDR2 are MNHEY and SMNVEV (reference sequence). The CDR3 protein is CASSLVGRGYTGELFF. DNA for the CDR3: TGTGCCAGCAGTTTAGTCGGCAGGGGTTACACCGGGGAGCTGTTTTTT.

This clonotype was seen only a few times. The chain has TRBV5-8 and TRBJ2-5, with 8 bases that match TRBD2. The CDR3 covers 17 residues. Germline V gene data show CDR1 as SGHTS and CDR2 as YDEGEE. The trim removed 6 bases at V and 2 bases at J, leaving 15 bases unmatched. CDR3: CASTSRRGGLNQETQYF. The CDR3 bases are TGTGCCAGCACCTCACGTCGGGGGGGGCTCAATCAAGAGACCCAGTACTTC.

The chain uses TRBV24-1 and TRBJ2-1, with no clear D. There are 13 residues in the CDR3. CDR1 is KGHDR and CDR2 is SFDVKD in the germline V gene. V lost 0 bases to trimming and J lost 8 bases, with 7 bases between them. The DNA of the CDR3 is TGTGCCACCAGTGATTTGTATCTGGATGAGCAGTTCTTC. Its protein product is CATSDLYLDEQFF.

The rearrangement uses TRBV24-1 and TRBJ2-3; 9 bases are shared with TRBD1. After removal of 3 bases from V and 3 bases from J, the junction contained 12 bases not matched to a gene. The CDR3 is made up of 18 amino acids. CDR1 and CDR2 (germline): KGHDR, SFDVKD. Here the CDR3 reads CATSDQRGRTGVTDTQYF. CDR3 nucleotides: TGTGCCACCAGTGATCAAAGAGGTCGGACAGGGGTTACAGATACGCAGTATTTT.

This chain uses TRBV24-1 with TRBJ2-5; D unresolved. V was clipped by 3 bases and J by 6 bases, with 7 bases between them. The CDR3 is made up of 12 amino acids. The germline gives CDR1 KGHDR, CDR2 SFDVKD. CDR3 in DNA: TGTGCCACCAGTGATGTCTGGCAGACCCAGTACTTC. This gives the protein CATSDVWQTQYF.

This clonotype has just a few counts. The CDR3, as DNA: TGTGCCAGCAGCGACTCTCCGGGGCGAGGGGCCATATATTTT. Its protein product is CASSDSPGRGAIYF. The chain links TRBV9 to TRBJ1-3; TRBD1 might be the D (5 bases). The ends were cut back, 3 bases at V and 11 bases at J, with 18 bases in the middle. Germline CDR1 and CDR2: SGDLS and YYNGEE. CDR3 size: 14 residues. Filled out from reference TRBV9 and TRBJ1-3, the complete variable domain reads DSGVTQTPKHLITATGQRVTLRCSPRSGDLSVYWYQQSLDQGLQFLIQYYNGEERAKGNILERFSAQQFPDLHSELNLSSLELGDSALYFCASSDSPGRGAIYFGEGSWLTVV.

V and J are TRBV20-1 and TRBJ2-5; D unclear. V lost 7 bases to trimming and J lost 2 bases, with 14 bases between them. CDR3 length: 13 residues. CDR1 DFQATT and CDR2 SNEGSKA come from the germline V gene (reference sequence). The CDR3 reads CSGTDQKQETQYF. The CDR3 DNA is TGCAGTGGGACGGACCAAAAGCAAGAGACCCAGTACTTC.

The CDR3 DNA sequence: TGCGCCAGCAGCTTTCGCTTAGCGGGAGAGACCGGGGAGCTGTTTTTT. Translated: CASSFRLAGETGELFF. J is TRBJ2-2 and V is TRBV5-1, with 9 bases identical to TRBD2. Germline trimming cut 2 bases from V and 5 bases from J; bases unmatched to any gene: 7. Germline-derived CDR1 and CDR2 are SGHRS and YFSETQ. The CDR3 is made up of 16 amino acids.

This chain uses TRBV27 with TRBJ2-7, with D maybe TRBD1 (5 bases). This CDR3 comprises 13 residues. CDR1 MNHEY and CDR2 SMNVEV come from the germline V gene (reference sequence). V lost 2 bases and J 6 bases, leaving 11 bases between the germline ends. CDR3 nucleotide sequence: TGTGCCAGCAGTTTAGGGCCTAGGGGCGAGCAGTACGTC. Amino acids: CASSLGPRGEQYV.

This clonotype was detected many times. V and J are TRBV11-2 and TRBJ2-7; TRBD2 aligns across 8 bases. CDR1 is SGHAT, CDR2 FQNNGV, per germline. V lost 5 bases, J lost 1 base, and 7 bases stayed unmatched. This CDR3 has 15 residues. CDR3: CASSPGSGSSYEQYF. CDR3 bases: TGTGCCAGCAGCCCCGGCAGCGGGAGTTCCTACGAGCAGTACTTC. The variable domain in full, with the rest retrieved from reference TRBV11-2 and TRBJ2-7, is EAGVAQSPRYKIIEKRQSVAFWCNPISGHATLYWYQQILGQGPKLLIQFQNNGVVDDSQLPKDRFSAERLKGVDSTLKIQPAKLEDSAVYLCASSPGSGSSYEQYFGPGTRLTVT.

This chain joins TRBV13 and TRBJ1-1; D may be TRBD1 (5 bases). Germline CDR1 is PRHDT and CDR2 is FYEKMQ (reference sequence). With 1 base removed from V and 3 bases from J, the gap between germline ends came to 15 bases. The CDR3 consists of 16 residues. Here the CDR3 reads CASSLEQAPQYTEAFF. The CDR3 DNA reads as TGTGCCAGCAGCTTAGAACAGGCTCCGCAATACACTGAAGCTTTCTTT.

V gene TRBV20-1 combines with J gene TRBJ2-5; D may be TRBD2 (5 bases). This CDR3 has 13 amino acids. With 3 bases removed from V and 1 base from J, the gap between germline ends came to 9 bases. The V gene's germline CDR1 is DFQATT and CDR2 SNEGSKA (reference sequence). The DNA of the CDR3 is TGCAGTGCTAGTTCGGGGAGCCAAGAGACCCAGTACTTC. As protein: CSASSGSQETQYF.

V and J are TRBV5-6 and TRBJ2-1, with 9 nucleotides matching TRBD2. The V gene end was trimmed by 4 bases and the J gene end by 10 bases; junction bases not matched to a gene: 6. CDR1 is SGHDT, CDR2 YYEEEE, per germline. The CDR3 loop spans 13 amino acids. The CDR3 region has the DNA TGTGCCAGCAGCCTGACTAGCGGTCAAGAGCAGTTCTTC. It codes for CASSLTSGQEQFF.